The 8 T cell receptor beta chains listed next were all sequenced from one sample in a study of OX40 agonist ivuxolimab in advanced cancers. Profiled with immunoSEQ multiplex PCR; TCRdb holds only in-frame clones, not every one. The sample contains around 5,000 clones, approximately 66% of which appear only once. This sample comprised CD4+ or CD8+ T cells sorted from blood, obtained in a trial of the OX40 agonist ivuxolimab. Receptors originate from an adult with an advanced solid tumor such as melanoma, head and neck, liver or kidney cancer.

The CDR3 loop reads CASGQTRWQFF. The CDR3 bases are TGTGCCAGCGGACAGACCCGGTGGCAGTTCTTC. This chain uses TRBV7-9 with TRBJ2-1; D may be TRBD1 (6 bases). This CDR3 is built from 11 residues. Trimming took off 8 bases at V and 12 bases at J, with 14 bases between the two ends. Germline V gives CDR1 SEHNR, CDR2 FQNEAQ (reference sequence). Full variable domain (remainder filled in from reference TRBV7-9 and TRBJ2-1): DTGVSQNPRHKITKRGQNVTFRCDPISEHNRLYWYRQTLGQGPEFLTYFQNEAQLEKSRLLSDRFSAERPKGSFSTLEIQRTEQGDSAMYLCASGQTRWQFFGPGTRLTVL.

In this sample, this clone is medium-sized. The chain couples TRBV7-9 to TRBJ1-5; unclear D gene. The CDR3 is 13 residues long. Germline lookup yields CDR1 SEHNR and CDR2 FQNEAQ (reference sequence). Between the trimmed V and J ends, which lost 0 bases and 6 bases, there was a span of 6 bases. CDR3 in amino acids: CASSLAGLQPQHF. For the CDR3, the DNA is TGTGCCAGCAGCTTAGCAGGGCTTCAGCCCCAGCATTTT. The full variable domain, with the rest looked up from reference TRBV7-9 and TRBJ1-5, is DTGVSQNPRHKITKRGQNVTFRCDPISEHNRLYWYRQTLGQGPEFLTYFQNEAQLEKSRLLSDRFSAERPKGSFSTLEIQRTEQGDSAMYLCASSLAGLQPQHFGDGTRLSIL.

In this sample, this clone turned up a few times. V and J are TRBV19 and TRBJ2-1; a weak D match, TRBD1 (6 bases). The length of the CDR3 is 14 residues. CDR1 LNHDA and CDR2 SQIVND come from the germline V gene (reference sequence). Trimming stripped 3 bases from V and 8 bases from J, with 14 bases between. The CDR3 sequence is CASSIRTALDEQFF. Written as DNA, the CDR3 is TGTGCCAGTAGTATTAGGACAGCCCTCGATGAGCAGTTCTTC. Looking up the rest from reference TRBV19 and TRBJ2-1 gives the full variable domain: DGGITQSPKYLFRKEGQNVTLSCEQNLNHDAMYWYRQDPGQGLRLIYYSQIVNDFQKGDIAEGYSVSREKKESFPLTVTSAQKNPTAFYLCASSIRTALDEQFFGPGTRLTVL.

The chain couples TRBV7-6 to TRBJ1-3; tentative D call: TRBD1 (5 bases). Germline lookup yields CDR1 SGHVS and CDR2 FNYEAQ. This CDR3 spans 15 amino acids. V lost 8 bases and J 0 bases, leaving 14 bases between the germline ends. DNA of the CDR3: TGTGCCAGCCTCGGGACCGCGAGCTCTGGAAACACCATATATTTT. Amino acid sequence: CASLGTASSGNTIYF.

This clone was counted only a few times. The chain is built from TRBV19 and TRBJ1-5; D is perhaps TRBD1 (5 bases). The CDR3 consists of 14 residues. The ends were cut back, 6 bases at V and 4 bases at J, with 13 bases in the middle. CDR1 LNHDA and CDR2 SQIVND come from the germline V gene (reference sequence). In DNA form, the CDR3 reads TGTGCCAGTAGCCCCGGGACGTATAATCAGCCCCAGCATTTT. Translation gives CASSPGTYNQPQHF.

The rearrangement links TRBV7-2 to TRBJ1-5, with D perhaps matching TRBD1 (6 bases). CDR1 and CDR2 from the germline V gene are SGHTA and FQGNSA. The germline V and J ends were trimmed by 3 bases and 6 bases, with 18 bases remaining between them. This CDR3 has 16 residues. The CDR3 DNA follows: TGTGCCAGCAGCTTCGGAGGTGACAGGCGAATTCAGCCCCAGCATTTT. Its translation is CASSFGGDRRIQPQHF.

This clone is medium-sized by share. The rearrangement links TRBV11-2 to TRBJ2-1; 13 bases are shared with TRBD2. The CDR3 sequence is 15 residues long. Germline assignment: CDR1 SGHAT and CDR2 FQNNGV. V trimming: 7 bases; J trimming: 9 bases; junction bases outside the gene matches: 9. The CDR3 DNA reads TGTGCCAGCACCATTACTAGCGGGGGGGTAGGTGAGCAGTTCTTC. Its protein is CASTITSGGVGEQFF.

This chain links TRBV19 with TRBJ2-1; no reliable D call. V lost 1 base to trimming and J lost 0 bases, with 7 bases between them. The CDR3 length is 15 residues. Germline CDR1 and CDR2: LNHDA and SQIVND (reference sequence). Written as DNA, the CDR3 is TGTGCCAGTAGTATAGCCCTGAGCTCCTACAATGAGCAGTTCTTC. Translation: CASSIALSSYNEQFF. The whole variable domain, remainder taken from reference TRBV19 and TRBJ2-1, is DGGITQSPKYLFRKEGQNVTLSCEQNLNHDAMYWYRQDPGQGLRLIYYSQIVNDFQKGDIAEGYSVSREKKESFPLTVTSAQKNPTAFYLCASSIALSSYNEQFFGPGTRLTVL.